This T cell receptor beta chain is from a study of CD8 T cells in ankylosing spondylitis (dated by TCRdb to about 2017). Regarding the research as a whole: T cell receptor beta repertoires were profiled in healthy donors and ankylosing spondylitis patients so that disease-linked TCR variants could be found. In total, the full study cohort was made up of some 110 healthy donors and about two dozen ankylosing spondylitis patients. Samples of peripheral blood were taken, and for ankylosing spondylitis patients, synovial fluid was collected as well. The paper's findings and limits, for the study overall: A CD8+ phenotype was shown by the disease-linked clones, which were found at relatively low frequencies in peripheral blood. The disease-linked clones were reported as significantly enriched in matched synovial fluid samples from ankylosing spondylitis patients. Some TCR beta motif variants had previously been reported in synovial fluid and blood of reactive arthritis patients, which suggested common disease-initiation mechanisms. A TCR beta motif of 8 or 9 highly homologous amino acid variants appeared characteristic of blood from ankylosing spondylitis patients.

These reads were obtained on an Illumina HiSeq 2500. TCR beta libraries were prepared by quantitative 5'-RACE with molecular barcodes. Processing in the source paper ran as follows. Disease-linked TCR variants were identified with a new computational method built on a probabilistic model of VDJ rearrangement. TCRdb reran the public reads through fastp at Q25 and MiXCR, keeping productive beta chains. Rows with a matching CDR3 protein are joined into one entry that keeps the most common DNA and genes. The V and J calls here are based on TCRdb, not the publication. In this sample the table shows 100,000 to 150,000 distinct CDR3 sequences, roughly 17% of which occur a single time. In total, the top ten clones hold roughly a third of the sample. V is shortened by 1 base, J by 5 bases, and the region joining them spans 12 bases. From a lookup of the germline V gene, CDR1 and CDR2 are KGHSH and LQKENI. There are 15 amino acids in the CDR3, from cysteine to phenylalanine inclusive. The DNA shown is the 45-base CDR3, in frame from base 1.

On this clonotype: Which antigen it targets is not known. No per-base quality is available; no much larger clone lies one base away.

The chain was built from TRBV18 and TRBJ2-1, with TRBD1 as a weak D call on 5 bases. This clonotype originated in a male donor with ankylosing spondylitis. The source material was blood, either unsorted or a sorted T cell fraction (not recorded which). The sequenced DNA: TGTGCCAGCTCACCACTGGTTGTAGGGGACAATGAGCAGTTCTTC. The resulting protein is CASSPLVVGDNEQFF.